This T cell receptor beta chain was observed in a study of OX40 agonist ivuxolimab in advanced cancers. Note on this clone: No antigen is known for it.

General study findings and limits: Expansion of clones was among the lowest in partial responders at 0.1-3.0 mg/kg. Antigens targeted by the expanded peripheral T cells were not determined.

Germline V gene data show CDR1 as SEHNR and CDR2 as FQNEAQ (reference sequence). This CDR3 spans 16 amino acids. The V gene lost 5 bases and the J gene lost 2 bases, with 13 bases spanning the gap. Sequencing used immunoSEQ multiplex PCR; TCRdb keeps in-frame clones, though not all of them. The data show tens of thousands of clones, with about nine tenths seen just once and 0.67% held by the top ten. The sample consisted of CD4+ or CD8+ T cells sorted from blood, taken in a trial of the OX40 agonist ivuxolimab. The chain joins TRBV7-9 to TRBJ2-6, with a weak D call TRBD2 (6 bases). This TCR derives from an adult with an advanced solid tumor such as melanoma, head and neck, liver or kidney cancer. The CDR3 reads CASSLGLPPGANVLTF. The CDR3 DNA follows: TGTGCCAGCAGCCTGGGACTTCCTCCTGGGGCCAACGTCCTGACTTTC.